Described below is a single T cell receptor (beta chain) sequence and its context. The sample comes from a study of control samples from healthy donors and cancer patients. The V end lost 6 bases, the J end lost 6 bases, and 14 bases lay between the germline ends. The CDR3 contains 13 residues. The V gene's germline CDR1 is MNHEY and CDR2 SVGAGI. The data were produced by immunoSEQ multiplex PCR, yet TCRdb's version contains in-frame clones alone and is incomplete. The sample lists 120,000 or so clones, 85% to 95% occurring once. The clonotype comes from a man aged 80 or over with head and neck cancer. Material for sequencing was PBMCs. The chain recombines TRBV6-5 with TRBJ1-1, with no clear D. The CDR3 bases are TGTGCCAGCAGCAGAGGTGGCTGGGCTGAAGCTTTCTTT. Translation gives CASSRGGWAEAFF.